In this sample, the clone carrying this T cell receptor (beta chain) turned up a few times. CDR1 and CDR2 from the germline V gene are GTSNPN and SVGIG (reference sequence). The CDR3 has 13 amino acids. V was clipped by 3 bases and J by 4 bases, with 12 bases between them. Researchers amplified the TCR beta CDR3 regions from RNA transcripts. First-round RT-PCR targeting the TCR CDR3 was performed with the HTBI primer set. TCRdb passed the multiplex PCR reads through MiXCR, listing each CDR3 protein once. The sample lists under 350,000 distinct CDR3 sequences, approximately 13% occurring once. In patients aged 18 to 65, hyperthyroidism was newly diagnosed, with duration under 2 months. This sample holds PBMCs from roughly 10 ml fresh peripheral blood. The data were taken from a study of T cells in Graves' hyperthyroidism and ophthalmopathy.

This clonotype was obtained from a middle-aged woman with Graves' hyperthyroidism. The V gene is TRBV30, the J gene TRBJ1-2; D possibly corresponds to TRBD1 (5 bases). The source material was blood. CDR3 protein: CAWRGGVTYGYTF. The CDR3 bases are TGTGCCTGGAGGGGGGGGGTTACCTATGGCTACACCTTC.